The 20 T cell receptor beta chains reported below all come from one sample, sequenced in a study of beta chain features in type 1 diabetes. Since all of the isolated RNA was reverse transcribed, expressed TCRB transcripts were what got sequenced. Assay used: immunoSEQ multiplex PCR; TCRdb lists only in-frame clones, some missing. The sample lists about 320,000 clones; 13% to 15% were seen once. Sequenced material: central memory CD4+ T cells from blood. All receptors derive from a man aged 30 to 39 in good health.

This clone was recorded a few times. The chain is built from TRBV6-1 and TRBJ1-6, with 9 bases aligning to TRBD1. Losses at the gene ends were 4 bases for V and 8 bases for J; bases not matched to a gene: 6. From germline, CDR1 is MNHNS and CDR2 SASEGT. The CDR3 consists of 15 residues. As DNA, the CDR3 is TGTGCCAGCAGTGCCCCCGGGACAGGGCATTCACCCCTCCACTTT. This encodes CASSAPGTGHSPLHF.

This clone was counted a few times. CDR3 nucleotides: TGCGCCAGCAGCCAAGAAGGGGGGCGAGTTTCCAATGAGCAGTTCTTC. It yields the protein CASSQEGGRVSNEQFF. The V gene is TRBV4-3, the J gene TRBJ2-1; perhaps D is TRBD1 or TRBD2 (6 bases each). V shed 0 bases and J shed 6 bases, with 15 bases lying between them. The CDR3 has 16 amino acids. CDR1 and CDR2 from the germline V gene are LGHNA and YSLEER.

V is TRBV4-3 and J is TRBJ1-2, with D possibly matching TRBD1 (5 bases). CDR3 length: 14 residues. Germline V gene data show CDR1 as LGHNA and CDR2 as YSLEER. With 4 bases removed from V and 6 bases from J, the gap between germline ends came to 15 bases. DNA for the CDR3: TGCGCCAGCAGCCTGGCTTGGGGGTCGGATGGCTACACCTTC. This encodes CASSLAWGSDGYTF.

The CDR3 nucleotides read TGTGCCAGCGCAGCTCGCATGAACACTGAAGCTTTCTTT. Translated, it gives CASAARMNTEAFF. This chain connects TRBV11-3 to TRBJ1-1; no firm D call. The germline V gene encodes CDR1 SGHNT and CDR2 YENEEA. V gave up 8 bases and J gave up 0 bases, with 10 bases separating them. The CDR3 has 13 residues.

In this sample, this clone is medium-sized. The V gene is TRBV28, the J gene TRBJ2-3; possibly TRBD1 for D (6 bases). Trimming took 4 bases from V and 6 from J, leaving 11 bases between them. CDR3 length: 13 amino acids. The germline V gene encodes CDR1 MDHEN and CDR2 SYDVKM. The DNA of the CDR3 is TGTGCCAGCAGTTCTGGGGGCAGCGATACGCAGTATTTT. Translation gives CASSSGGSDTQYF.

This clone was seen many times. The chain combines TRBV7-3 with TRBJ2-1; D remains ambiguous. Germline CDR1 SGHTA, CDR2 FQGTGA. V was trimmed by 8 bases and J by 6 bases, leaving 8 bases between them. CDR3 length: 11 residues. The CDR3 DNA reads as TGTGCCAGCGGCCAAGGCAATGAGCAGTTCTTC. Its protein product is CASGQGNEQFF.

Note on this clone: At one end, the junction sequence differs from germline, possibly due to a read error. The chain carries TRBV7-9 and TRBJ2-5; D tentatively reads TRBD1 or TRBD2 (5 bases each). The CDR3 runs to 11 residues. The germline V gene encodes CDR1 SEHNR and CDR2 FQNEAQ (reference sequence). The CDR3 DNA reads TGTGCCAGCAGCACACCGGGGCCTAGCCACTTC. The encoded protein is CASSTPGPSHF.

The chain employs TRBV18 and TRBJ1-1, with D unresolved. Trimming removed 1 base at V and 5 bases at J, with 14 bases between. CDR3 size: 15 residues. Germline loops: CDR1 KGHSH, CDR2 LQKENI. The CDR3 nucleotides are TGTGCCAGCTCACCACAATGGCAGGCCCAGACTGAAGCTTTCTTT. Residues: CASSPQWQAQTEAFF.

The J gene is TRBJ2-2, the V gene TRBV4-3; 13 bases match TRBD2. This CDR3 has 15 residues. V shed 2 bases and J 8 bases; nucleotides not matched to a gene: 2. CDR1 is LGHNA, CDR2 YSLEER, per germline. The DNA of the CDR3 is TGCGCCAGCAGCCAAATGGGACTAGCGGGAGGGGAGCTGTTTTTT. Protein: CASSQMGLAGGELFF.

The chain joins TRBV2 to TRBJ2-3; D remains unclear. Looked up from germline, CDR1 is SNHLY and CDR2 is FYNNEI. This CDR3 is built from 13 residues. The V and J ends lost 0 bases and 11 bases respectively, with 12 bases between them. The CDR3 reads CASSEALLPMQYF. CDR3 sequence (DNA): TGTGCCAGCAGTGAAGCGCTTCTCCCGATGCAGTATTTT.

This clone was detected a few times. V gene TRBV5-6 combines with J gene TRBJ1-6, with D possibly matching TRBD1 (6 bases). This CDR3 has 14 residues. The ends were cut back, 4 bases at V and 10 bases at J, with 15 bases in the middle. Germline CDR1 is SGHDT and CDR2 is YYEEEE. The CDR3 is CASSLKGEGSPLHF. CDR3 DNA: TGTGCCAGCAGCCTGAAGGGGGAGGGGTCACCCCTCCACTTT.

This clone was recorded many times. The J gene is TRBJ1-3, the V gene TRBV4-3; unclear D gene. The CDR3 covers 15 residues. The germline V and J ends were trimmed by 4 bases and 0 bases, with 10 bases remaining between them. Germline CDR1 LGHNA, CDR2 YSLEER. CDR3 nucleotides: TGCGCCAGCAGCCGAGAACGGAGCTCTGGAAACACCATATATTTT. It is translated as CASSRERSSGNTIYF.

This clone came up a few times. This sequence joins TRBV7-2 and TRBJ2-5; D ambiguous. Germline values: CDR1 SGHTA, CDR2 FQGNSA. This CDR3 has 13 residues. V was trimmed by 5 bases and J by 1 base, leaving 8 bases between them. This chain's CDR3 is CASSVRSQETQYF. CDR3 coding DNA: TGTGCCAGCAGCGTAAGGAGCCAAGAGACCCAGTACTTC. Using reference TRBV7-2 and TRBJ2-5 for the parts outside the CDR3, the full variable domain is GAGVSQSPSNKVTEKGKDVELRCDPISGHTALYWYRQSLGQGLEFLIYFQGNSAPDKSGLPSDRFSAERTGGSVSTLTIQRTQQEDSAVYLCASSVRSQETQYFGPGTRLLVL.

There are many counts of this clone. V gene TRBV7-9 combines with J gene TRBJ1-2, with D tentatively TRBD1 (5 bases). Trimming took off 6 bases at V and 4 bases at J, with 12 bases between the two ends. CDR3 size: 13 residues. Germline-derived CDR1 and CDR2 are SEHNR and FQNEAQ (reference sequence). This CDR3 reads CASSQDSSYGYTF. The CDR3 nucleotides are TGTGCCAGCAGTCAAGACAGTAGCTATGGCTACACCTTC. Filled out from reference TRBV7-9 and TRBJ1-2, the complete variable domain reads DTGVSQNPRHKITKRGQNVTFRCDPISEHNRLYWYRQTLGQGPEFLTYFQNEAQLEKSRLLSDRFSAERPKGSFSTLEIQRTEQGDSAMYLCASSQDSSYGYTFGSGTRLTVV.

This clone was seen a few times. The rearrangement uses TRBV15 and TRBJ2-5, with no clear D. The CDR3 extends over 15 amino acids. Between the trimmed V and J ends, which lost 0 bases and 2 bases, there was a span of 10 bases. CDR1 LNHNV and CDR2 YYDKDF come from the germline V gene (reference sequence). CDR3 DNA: TGTGCCACCAGCAGAGAGATTACCCGACAAGAGACCCAGTACTTC. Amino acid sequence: CATSREITRQETQYF. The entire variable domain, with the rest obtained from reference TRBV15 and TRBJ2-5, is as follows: DAMVIQNPRYQVTQFGKPVTLSCSQTLNHNVMYWYQQKSSQAPKLLFHYYDKDFNNEADTPDNFQSRRPNTSFCFLDIRSPGLGDTAMYLCATSREITRQETQYFGPGTRLLVL.

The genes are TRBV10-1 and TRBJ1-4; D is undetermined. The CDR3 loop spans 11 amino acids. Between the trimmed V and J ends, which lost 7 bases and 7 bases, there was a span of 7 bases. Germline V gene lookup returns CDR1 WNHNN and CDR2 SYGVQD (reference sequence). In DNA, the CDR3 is TGCGCCAGCAAGAGAGGTGAAAAACTGTTTTTT. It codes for CASKRGEKLFF.

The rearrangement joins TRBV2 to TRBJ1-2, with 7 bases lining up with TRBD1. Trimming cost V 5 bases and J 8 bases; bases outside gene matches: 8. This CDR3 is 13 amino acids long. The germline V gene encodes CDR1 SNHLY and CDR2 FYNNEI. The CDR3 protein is CASSKHDRVGYTF. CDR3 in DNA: TGTGCCAGCAGTAAACATGACAGGGTCGGCTACACCTTC.

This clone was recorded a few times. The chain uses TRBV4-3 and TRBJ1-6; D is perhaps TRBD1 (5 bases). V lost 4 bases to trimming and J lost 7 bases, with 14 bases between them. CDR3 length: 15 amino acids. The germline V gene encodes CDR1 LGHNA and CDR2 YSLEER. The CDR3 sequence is CASSRTSWGNSPLHF. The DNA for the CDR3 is TGCGCCAGCAGCCGTACAAGCTGGGGGAATTCACCCCTCCACTTT.

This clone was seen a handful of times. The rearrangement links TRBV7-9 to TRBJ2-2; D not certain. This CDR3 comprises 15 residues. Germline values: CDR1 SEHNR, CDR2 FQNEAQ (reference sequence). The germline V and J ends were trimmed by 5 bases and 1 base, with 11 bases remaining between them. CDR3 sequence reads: CASSQATQNTGELFF. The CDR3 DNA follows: TGTGCCAGCAGCCAAGCCACACAGAACACCGGGGAGCTGTTTTTT. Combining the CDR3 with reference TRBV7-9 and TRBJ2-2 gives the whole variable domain DTGVSQNPRHKITKRGQNVTFRCDPISEHNRLYWYRQTLGQGPEFLTYFQNEAQLEKSRLLSDRFSAERPKGSFSTLEIQRTEQGDSAMYLCASSQATQNTGELFFGEGSRLTVL.

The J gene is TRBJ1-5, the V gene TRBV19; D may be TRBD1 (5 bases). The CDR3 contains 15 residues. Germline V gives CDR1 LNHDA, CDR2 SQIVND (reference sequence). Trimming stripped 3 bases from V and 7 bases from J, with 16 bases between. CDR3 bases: TGTGCCAGTAGTATCGGGACCCCTGGGGGACAGCCCCAGCATTTT. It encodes CASSIGTPGGQPQHF. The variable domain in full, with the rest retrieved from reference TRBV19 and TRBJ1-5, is DGGITQSPKYLFRKEGQNVTLSCEQNLNHDAMYWYRQDPGQGLRLIYYSQIVNDFQKGDIAEGYSVSREKKESFPLTVTSAQKNPTAFYLCASSIGTPGGQPQHFGDGTRLSIL.